This T cell receptor (beta chain) was captured in a study of blood T cell repertoires in COVID-19. Remarks on this clone: The identical CDR3 is also encoded by other nucleotide sequences in the sample.

This table comes from immunoSEQ multiplex PCR, and its TCRdb copy is limited to in-frame clones, with some not included. The data hold 150,000 to 200,000 clones, with roughly 90% observed a single time. There are 12 residues in the CDR3. V shed 6 bases and J 4 bases; nucleotides not matched to a gene: 0. From germline, CDR1 is MNHNY and CDR2 SVGAGI (reference sequence). Everyone who took part was 18 to 89 years old, and they came from roughly 25 US areas. Cohort 3 recovered donors had two negative PCRs, clearance, or symptom resolution. This clonotype was obtained from a woman aged 50 to 60 who had recovered from COVID-19. This rearrangement joins TRBV6-6 to TRBJ2-5; 9 nucleotides align to TRBD2. The sequencing input was PBMCs or T cells enriched from blood (not recorded which). CDR3 residues: CASRAGGETQYF. In DNA, the CDR3 is TGTGCCAGCAGAGCGGGGGGAGAGACCCAGTACTTC.